These 10 T cell receptor beta chains originate from one sample sequenced in a study of OX40 agonist ivuxolimab in advanced cancers. Only in-frame clones appear in the TCRdb table, and some are missing; sequencing was by immunoSEQ multiplex PCR. The sample consists of about 62,000 clones, 79% of them appearing once. The source material was CD4+ or CD8+ T cells sorted from blood, sampled in a trial of the OX40 agonist ivuxolimab. Every receptor here comes from an adult with an advanced solid tumor such as melanoma, head and neck, liver or kidney cancer.

The chain is built from TRBV28 and TRBJ1-1; the D is unclear. The CDR3 spans 12 residues. Germline V CDR1 and CDR2: MDHEN, SYDVKM. V was clipped by 8 bases and J by 3 bases, with 10 bases between them. The CDR3 sequence: CASFRVYTEAFF. The CDR3 DNA reads TGTGCCAGCTTCCGGGTTTACACTGAAGCTTTCTTT. The complete variable domain, with remaining parts taken from reference TRBV28 and TRBJ1-1, reads DVKVTQSSRYLVKRTGEKVFLECVQDMDHENMFWYRQDPGLGLRLIYFSYDVKMKEKGDIPEGYSVSREKKERFSLILESASTNQTSMYLCASFRVYTEAFFGQGTRLTVV.

J is TRBJ2-7 and V is TRBV14, with D perhaps TRBD1 or TRBD2 (5 bases each). Germline loops: CDR1 SGHDN, CDR2 FVKESK. The CDR3 loop spans 13 amino acids. The V gene lost 0 bases and the J gene lost 6 bases, with 9 bases spanning the gap. The CDR3 nucleotides read TGTGCCAGCAGCCAAGATCTGAGGGGCGAGCAGTACTTC. As protein: CASSQDLRGEQYF.

J is TRBJ1-2 and V is TRBV5-1, with a possible D match to TRBD1 (5 bases). Trimming cost V 3 bases and J 6 bases, with 15 bases left between them. Germline CDR1 is SGHRS and CDR2 is YFSETQ. CDR3 length: 14 residues. Here the CDR3 reads CASSSGGQGDGYTF. The DNA of the CDR3 is TGCGCCAGCAGCTCGGGGGGTCAGGGTGATGGCTACACCTTC.

The V and J genes are TRBV5-1 and TRBJ2-5, with D possibly called TRBD1 or TRBD2 (5 bases each). The germline V and J ends were trimmed by 4 bases and 2 bases, with 24 bases remaining between them. The CDR3 has 18 residues. CDR1 is SGHRS and CDR2 is YFSETQ in the germline V gene. The CDR3 spells CASSAQSGGRWGQETQYF. CDR3 DNA sequence: TGCGCCAGCAGCGCACAGAGTGGCGGGCGGTGGGGGCAAGAGACCCAGTACTTC.

The chain has TRBV27 and TRBJ2-7; weak D call: TRBD1 (6 bases). The CDR3 consists of 14 residues. Trimming removed 0 bases from V and 6 bases from J, with 12 bases in between. Germline V lookup: CDR1 MNHEY, CDR2 SMNVEV (reference sequence). CDR3 DNA: TGTGCCAGCAGTTTATCCCTGACAGGCGGCGAGCAGTACTTC. Protein sequence: CASSLSLTGGEQYF.

The chain has TRBV27 and TRBJ2-3, with a possible D match to TRBD1 (6 bases). Germline V gene sequence: CDR1 MNHEY, CDR2 SMNVEV (reference sequence). The CDR3 spans 13 residues. Trimming cost V 5 bases and J 3 bases, with 9 bases left between them. CDR3 in DNA: TGTGCCAGCAGTCCTGGACAGACAGATACGCAGTATTTT. This translates into CASSPGQTDTQYF.

The V call is TRBV10-3, the J call TRBJ1-3; 8 bases map to TRBD1. The CDR3 contains 16 residues. The germline V gene encodes CDR1 ENHRY and CDR2 SYGVKD. Trimming at V came to 5 bases and at J to 0 bases, leaving 6 bases not matched to a gene. CDR3 sequence: CAISLTGGDSGNTIYF. The CDR3 nucleotides are TGTGCCATCAGTCTAACAGGGGGGGACTCTGGAAACACCATATATTTT.

As to this clone: The same CDR3 is also encoded by other DNA sequences in this sample. This chain connects TRBV19 to TRBJ2-7; D possibly matches TRBD1 or TRBD2 (6 bases each). The V and J ends lost 6 bases and 3 bases respectively, with 18 bases between them. CDR1 is LNHDA and CDR2 is SQIVND in the germline V gene (reference sequence). The CDR3 consists of 15 residues. CDR3 loop: CASRLKTGLNYEQYF. The CDR3 DNA is TGTGCCAGTAGGCTAAAGACAGGACTAAACTACGAGCAGTACTTC.

The chain joins TRBV4-1 to TRBJ1-1; the match to TRBD1 covers 10 bases. Per germline, CDR1 MGHRA and CDR2 YSYEKL. After removal of 1 base from V and 5 bases from J, the junction contained 7 bases not matched to a gene. The CDR3 consists of 16 residues. CDR3 protein: CASSQGDRGRRTEAFF. The CDR3 DNA is TGCGCCAGCAGCCAAGGAGACAGGGGGCGTCGGACTGAAGCTTTCTTT.

The chain employs TRBV19 and TRBJ1-2, with D hard to call. The germline V and J ends were trimmed by 6 bases and 10 bases, with 18 bases remaining between them. The CDR3 has 13 residues. Germline CDR1 reads LNHDA; CDR2 reads SQIVND (reference sequence). CDR3 residues: CASRREPLETYTF. DNA of the CDR3: TGTGCCAGTAGGAGGGAACCCCTCGAAACCTACACCTTC.